The 21 T cell receptor beta chains reported below all come from one sample, sequenced in a study of shared clonotypes between healthy human individuals. Assay used: immunoSEQ multiplex PCR; TCRdb lists only in-frame clones, some missing. This table has roughly 1,800,000 clones, roughly 94% appearing once. In the naive CD8 group, cells lacked CD45RO and were positively selected for CCR7, so terminally differentiated effector memory CD45RA+ cells were left out. The sequenced sample was naive CD8+ T cells sorted from blood. The receptors originated from a man aged 18 to 35 in good health.

The CDR3 spells CASSLVGWGATDTQYF. CDR3 nucleotide sequence: TGTGCCAGCAGCTTAGTGGGTTGGGGGGCCACAGATACGCAGTATTTT. The rearrangement uses TRBV7-2 and TRBJ2-3; D could derive from TRBD1 or TRBD2 (6 bases each). The V and J ends lost 1 base and 2 bases respectively, with 13 bases between them. Per the germline V gene, CDR1 is SGHTA and CDR2 is FQGNSA. There are 16 residues in the CDR3.

The V and J genes are TRBV6-1 and TRBJ2-2, with TRBD1 identical over 10 bases. Looked up from germline, CDR1 is MNHNS and CDR2 is SASEGT. This CDR3 is 16 amino acids long. The V gene end was trimmed by 4 bases and the J gene end by 4 bases; junction bases not matched to a gene: 6. CDR3 nucleotides: TGTGCCAGCAGTGGCCCAGACAGGGGGCTCACCGGGGAGCTGTTTTTT. Encoded protein: CASSGPDRGLTGELFF.

V and J are TRBV10-1 and TRBJ2-2, with a possible D match to TRBD1 (5 bases). V gave up 0 bases and J gave up 6 bases, with 14 bases separating them. Looked up from germline, CDR1 is WNHNN and CDR2 is SYGVQD (reference sequence). This CDR3 is built from 16 residues. The CDR3 coding sequence is TGCGCCAGCAGTGAGTCTCAGGGTATCCGCGCCGGGGAGCTGTTTTTT. This sequence encodes CASSESQGIRAGELFF.

CDR3: CASSLLAGWNEQFF. The CDR3 coding sequence is TGTGCCAGCAGTCTCCTAGCGGGTTGGAATGAGCAGTTCTTC. J is TRBJ2-1 and V is TRBV27; 8 nucleotides agree with TRBD2. The CDR3 runs to 14 residues. J gave up 7 bases and V 5 bases, and 7 bases lay outside the gene matches. Germline CDR1 and CDR2: MNHEY and SMNVEV (reference sequence).

The count of this clone is one. This rearrangement joins TRBV6-5 to TRBJ2-7; the D gene could be TRBD1 or TRBD2 (6 bases each). In germline, CDR1 is MNHEY, CDR2 SVGAGI. Trimming removed 7 bases from V and 5 bases from J, with 21 bases in between. The CDR3 length is 15 residues. The CDR3 nucleotides are TGTGCCAGCAAGGGGGAGTGGGGGGCCGCCAACGAGCAGTACTTC. It translates to CASKGEWGAANEQYF.

The V call is TRBV5-1, the J call TRBJ2-2; D remains unclear. This CDR3 has 15 amino acids. Germline V gene data show CDR1 as SGHRS and CDR2 as YFSETQ. Trimming pared 0 bases from V and 1 base from J, leaving 7 bases between. The CDR3 protein is CASSLVAGNTGELFF. In DNA, the CDR3 is TGCGCCAGCAGCTTGGTGGCAGGGAACACCGGGGAGCTGTTTTTT. Full variable domain (remainder filled in from reference TRBV5-1 and TRBJ2-2): KAGVTQTPRYLIKTRGQQVTLSCSPISGHRSVSWYQQTPGQGLQFLFEYFSETQRNKGNFPGRFSGRQFSNSRSEMNVSTLELGDSALYLCASSLVAGNTGELFFGEGSRLTVL.

V gene TRBV9 combines with J gene TRBJ1-2; 9 nucleotides agree with TRBD1. The junction had 5 bases not matched to a gene; V was cut back by 5 bases and J by 3 bases. CDR3 length: 14 amino acids. Per germline, CDR1 SGDLS and CDR2 YYNGEE. This chain's CDR3 is CASSHTGGHYGYTF. DNA for the CDR3: TGTGCCAGCAGTCATACAGGGGGCCACTATGGCTACACCTTC.

DNA for the CDR3: TGTGCCAGCAGTTTTACAGGAACTAATGAAAAACTGTTTTTT. Amino acid sequence: CASSFTGTNEKLFF. This sequence joins TRBV27 and TRBJ1-4; D is perhaps TRBD1 (5 bases). This CDR3 contains 14 residues. Looked up from germline, CDR1 is MNHEY and CDR2 is SMNVEV (reference sequence). The V and J ends lost 3 bases and 1 base respectively, with 6 bases between them.

This sequence joins TRBV10-2 and TRBJ1-6; a possible D gene is TRBD1 (6 bases). Germline CDR1 is WSHSY and CDR2 is SAAADI. The CDR3 is 14 residues long. The V gene lost 2 bases and the J gene lost 6 bases, with 8 bases spanning the gap. The CDR3 loop is CASSETGSNSPLHF. CDR3 nucleotide sequence: TGCGCCAGCAGTGAGACAGGGTCTAATTCACCCCTCCACTTT.

The chain joins TRBV18 to TRBJ2-1, with TRBD2 matching 13 bases. V trimming: 0 bases; J trimming: 5 bases; junction bases outside the gene matches: 1. The germline gives CDR1 KGHSH, CDR2 LQKENI. The CDR3 length is 16 residues. CDR3 region: CASSPPGLAGDNEQFF. The DNA for the CDR3 is TGTGCCAGCTCACCACCCGGACTAGCGGGAGACAATGAGCAGTTCTTC.

This chain joins TRBV13 and TRBJ1-1; D possibly corresponds to TRBD1 (5 bases). This CDR3 spans 15 amino acids. Germline CDR1 and CDR2: PRHDT and FYEKMQ (reference sequence). Between the trimmed V and J ends, which lost 5 bases and 0 bases, there was a span of 13 bases. As DNA, the CDR3 is TGTGCCAGCAGCGCGTGGGGGGAGATGAACACTGAAGCTTTCTTT. It specifies CASSAWGEMNTEAFF.

V and J are TRBV19 and TRBJ2-7, with 8 bases identical to TRBD2. This CDR3 is built from 14 residues. CDR1 and CDR2 (germline): LNHDA, SQIVND (reference sequence). Trimming at V came to 3 bases and at J to 2 bases, leaving 3 bases not matched to a gene. CDR3 residues: CASSIYSGTYEQYF. The DNA of the CDR3 is TGTGCCAGTAGTATTTATAGCGGGACCTACGAGCAGTACTTC.

The chain employs TRBV4-1 and TRBJ1-1; 12 bases are a match to TRBD1. This CDR3 has 15 amino acids. Unmatched junction bases numbered 13, after V lost 7 bases and J lost 10 bases. Germline CDR1 is MGHRA and CDR2 is YSYEKL. CDR3 nucleotides: TGCGCCAGCACAGTGGGACAGGGGGCGAGGTGGGGAGCTTTCTTT. Amino acids: CASTVGQGARWGAFF.

The chain combines TRBV30 with TRBJ1-5; 7 nucleotides line up with TRBD1. CDR1 and CDR2 (germline): GTSNPN, SVGIG (reference sequence). CDR3 length equals 14 residues. J gave up 4 bases and V 2 bases, and 5 bases lay outside the gene matches. This CDR3 reads CAWSIGTVNQPQHF. CDR3 DNA: TGTGCCTGGAGTATCGGGACAGTGAATCAGCCCCAGCATTTT.

The chain recombines TRBV2 with TRBJ2-1, with D tentatively TRBD1 or TRBD2 (6 bases each). This CDR3 has 14 amino acids. Germline lookup yields CDR1 SNHLY and CDR2 FYNNEI. The V gene lost 6 bases and the J gene lost 7 bases, with 16 bases spanning the gap. This CDR3 is CASRSIEGGNEQFF. The CDR3 DNA is TGTGCCAGCAGATCAATAGAAGGGGGGAATGAGCAGTTCTTC.

CDR3 DNA: TGCAGCGTTGAAGAGCCCGACGTTAACACCATATATTTT. Translated: CSVEEPDVNTIYF. The chain recombines TRBV29-1 with TRBJ1-3, with D hard to call. V was pared by 0 bases and J by 7 bases, with 10 bases between. The CDR3 has 13 amino acids. Germline loops: CDR1 SQVTM, CDR2 ANQGSEA. The complete variable domain, with remaining parts taken from reference TRBV29-1 and TRBJ1-3, reads SAVISQKPSRDICQRGTSLTIQCQVDSQVTMMFWYRQQPGQSLTLIATANQGSEATYESGFVIDKFPISRPNLTFSTLTVSNMSPEDSSIYLCSVEEPDVNTIYFGEGSWLTVV.

This chain joins TRBV28 and TRBJ1-2; D possibly corresponds to TRBD1 (6 bases). The germline gives CDR1 MDHEN, CDR2 SYDVKM. This CDR3 region has 16 residues. V dropped 2 bases and J dropped 7 bases, with 20 bases sitting between them. CDR3 bases: TGTGCCAGCAGTTTAGCCCCTGGGGGGGCGCGCGCTGGCTACACCTTC. Translated: CASSLAPGGARAGYTF.

The chain recombines TRBV27 with TRBJ1-6; D gene ambiguous. Trimming took 3 bases from V and 3 from J, leaving 12 bases between them. The CDR3 loop spans 16 amino acids. Germline V gene data show CDR1 as MNHEY and CDR2 as SMNVEV (reference sequence). The DNA for the CDR3 is TGTGCCAGCAGTTTCGGCAGGTCGATCTATAATTCACCCCTCCACTTT. It is translated as CASSFGRSIYNSPLHF.

V gene TRBV5-6 combines with J gene TRBJ2-5, with D perhaps TRBD1 (6 bases). Looked up from germline, CDR1 is SGHDT and CDR2 is YYEEEE. The V gene lost 2 bases and the J gene lost 4 bases, with 18 bases spanning the gap. The CDR3 runs to 16 residues. CDR3 coding DNA: TGTGCCAGCAGCTTTTCCCAAAGGGGGATTTTAGAGACCCAGTACTTC. Amino acids: CASSFSQRGILETQYF.

The chain is built from TRBV6-4 and TRBJ2-1; possibly TRBD1 or TRBD2 for D (6 bases each). This CDR3 has 11 amino acids. Between the trimmed V and J ends, which lost 2 bases and 15 bases, there was a span of 11 bases. CDR1 and CDR2 (germline): MRHNA, SNTAGT. The CDR3 DNA reads TGTGCCAGCAGTGACGGGGGGCTGTTGTTCTTC. Protein product: CASSDGGLLFF.

This clone was observed once. V is TRBV4-1 and J is TRBJ2-1; the D is unclear. The CDR3 totals 14 residues. CDR1 is MGHRA, CDR2 YSYEKL, per germline. The germline V and J ends were trimmed by 1 base and 5 bases, with 9 bases remaining between them. The CDR3 sequence: CASSQVGRDNEQFF. In nucleotides, the CDR3 is TGCGCCAGCAGCCAAGTCGGACGCGACAATGAGCAGTTCTTC.